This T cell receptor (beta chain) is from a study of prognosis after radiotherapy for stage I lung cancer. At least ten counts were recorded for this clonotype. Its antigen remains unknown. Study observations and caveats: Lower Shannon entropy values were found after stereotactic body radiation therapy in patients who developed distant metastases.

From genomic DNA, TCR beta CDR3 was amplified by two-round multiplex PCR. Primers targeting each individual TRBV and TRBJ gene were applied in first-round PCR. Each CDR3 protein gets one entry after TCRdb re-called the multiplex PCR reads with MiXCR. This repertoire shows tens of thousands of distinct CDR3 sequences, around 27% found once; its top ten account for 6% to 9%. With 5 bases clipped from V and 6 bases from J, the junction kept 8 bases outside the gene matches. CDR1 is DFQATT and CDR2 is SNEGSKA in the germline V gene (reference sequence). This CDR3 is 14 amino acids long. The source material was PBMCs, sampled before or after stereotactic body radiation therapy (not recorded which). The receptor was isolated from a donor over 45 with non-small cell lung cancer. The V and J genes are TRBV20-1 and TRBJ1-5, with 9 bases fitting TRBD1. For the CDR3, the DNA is TGCAGTGCTTCTCCCGGGACAGGGACTCAGCCCCAGCATTTT. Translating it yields CSASPGTGTQPQHF.